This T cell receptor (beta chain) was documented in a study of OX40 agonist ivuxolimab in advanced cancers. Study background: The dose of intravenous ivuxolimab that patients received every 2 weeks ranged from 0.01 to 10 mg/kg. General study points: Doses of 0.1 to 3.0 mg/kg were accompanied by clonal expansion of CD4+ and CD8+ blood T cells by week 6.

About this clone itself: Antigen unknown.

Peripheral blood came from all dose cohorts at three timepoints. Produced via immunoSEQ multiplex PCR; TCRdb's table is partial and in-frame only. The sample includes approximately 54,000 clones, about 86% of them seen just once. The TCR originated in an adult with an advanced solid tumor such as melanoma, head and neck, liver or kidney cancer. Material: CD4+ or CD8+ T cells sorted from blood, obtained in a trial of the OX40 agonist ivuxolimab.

The chain's CDR3 is CASSPRSGGRTGANVLTF. For the CDR3, the DNA is TGTGCCAGCTCACCACGGTCAGGGGGTAGGACTGGGGCCAACGTCCTGACTTTC. The gene calls are TRBV18 and TRBJ2-6, with 7 bases fitting TRBD1. V lost 1 base, J lost 2 bases, and 8 bases stayed unmatched. The CDR3 sequence is 18 residues long. Germline CDR1 and CDR2: KGHSH and LQKENI.